This TCR beta chain came from a study of T cell responses to AZD1222 COVID-19 vaccine. Germline lookup yields CDR1 LNHDA and CDR2 SQIVND (reference sequence). V was pared by 3 bases and J by 5 bases, with 8 bases of the junction left unmatched. CDR3 length equals 15 residues. This table comes from immunoSEQ multiplex PCR, and its TCRdb copy is limited to in-frame clones, with some not included. The repertoire has around 140,000 clones, around nine tenths of them found once; the top ten carry 5%. Study findings and constraints: AZD1222 recipients seropositive at baseline numbered only six or seven. Spike-specific TCR depth and breadth grew after two AZD1222 doses.

Details on this clone: The antigen remains undetermined.

Specimen: peripheral blood, collected on day 0 of AZD1222 vaccination. This receptor was identified in an adult in good health. The chain uses TRBV19 and TRBJ1-1, with TRBD1 matching 8 bases. CDR3 nucleotide sequence: TGTGCCAGTAGTATTCTGGGAACAGGGGGAACTGAAGCTTTCTTT. It translates to CASSILGTGGTEAFF.